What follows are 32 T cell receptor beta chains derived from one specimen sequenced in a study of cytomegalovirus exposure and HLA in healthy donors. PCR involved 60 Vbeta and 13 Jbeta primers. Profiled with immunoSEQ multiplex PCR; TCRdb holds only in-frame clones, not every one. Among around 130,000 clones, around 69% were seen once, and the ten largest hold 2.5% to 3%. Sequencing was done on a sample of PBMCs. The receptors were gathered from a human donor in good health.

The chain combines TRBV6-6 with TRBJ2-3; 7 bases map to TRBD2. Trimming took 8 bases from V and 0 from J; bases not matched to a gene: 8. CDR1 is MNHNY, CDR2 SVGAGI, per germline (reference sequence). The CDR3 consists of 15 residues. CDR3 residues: CASFKMGGSTDTQYF. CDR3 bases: TGTGCCAGCTTCAAAATGGGGGGGAGCACAGATACGCAGTATTTT.

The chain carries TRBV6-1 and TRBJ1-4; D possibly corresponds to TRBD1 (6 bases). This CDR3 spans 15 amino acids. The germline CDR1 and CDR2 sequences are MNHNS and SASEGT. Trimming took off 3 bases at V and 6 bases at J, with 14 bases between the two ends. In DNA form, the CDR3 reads TGTGCCAGCAGTGACCATGGTTACAGGGATGAAAAACTGTTTTTT. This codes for CASSDHGYRDEKLFF.

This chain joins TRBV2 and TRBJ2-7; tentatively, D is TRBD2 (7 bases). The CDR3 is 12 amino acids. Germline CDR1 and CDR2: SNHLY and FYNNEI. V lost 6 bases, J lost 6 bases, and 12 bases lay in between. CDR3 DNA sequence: TGTGCCAGCAGGCCGGGGGGCCGCGAGCAGTACTTC. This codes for CASRPGGREQYF. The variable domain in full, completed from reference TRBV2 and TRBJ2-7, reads EPEVTQTPSHQVTQMGQEVILRCVPISNHLYFYWYRQILGQKVEFLVSFYNNEISEKSEIFDDQFSVERPDGSNFTLKIRSTKLEDSAMYFCASRPGGREQYFGPGTRLTVT.

CDR3 bases: TGTGCCAGCAGCTTAGAGGGGTCCAGGGGCTACACCTTC. This translates into CASSLEGSRGYTF. The chain links TRBV7-2 to TRBJ1-2, with a tentative D call TRBD1 (5 bases). CDR1 and CDR2 from the germline V gene are SGHTA and FQGNSA. The CDR3 is 13 residues long. Trimming removed 1 base at V and 8 bases at J, with 11 bases between.

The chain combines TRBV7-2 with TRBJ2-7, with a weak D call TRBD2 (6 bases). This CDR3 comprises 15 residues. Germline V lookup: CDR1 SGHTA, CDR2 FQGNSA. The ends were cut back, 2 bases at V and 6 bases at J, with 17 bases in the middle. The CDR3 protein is CASSLLDGGPAEQYF. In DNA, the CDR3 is TGTGCCAGCAGCTTACTGGACGGGGGTCCGGCCGAGCAGTACTTC.

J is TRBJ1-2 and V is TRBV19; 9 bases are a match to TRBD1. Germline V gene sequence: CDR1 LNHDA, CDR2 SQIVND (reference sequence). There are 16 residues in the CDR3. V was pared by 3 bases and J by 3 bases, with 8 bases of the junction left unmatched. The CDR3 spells CASSMGQGTQDYGYTF. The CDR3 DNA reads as TGTGCCAGTAGTATGGGACAGGGAACCCAGGACTATGGCTACACCTTC.

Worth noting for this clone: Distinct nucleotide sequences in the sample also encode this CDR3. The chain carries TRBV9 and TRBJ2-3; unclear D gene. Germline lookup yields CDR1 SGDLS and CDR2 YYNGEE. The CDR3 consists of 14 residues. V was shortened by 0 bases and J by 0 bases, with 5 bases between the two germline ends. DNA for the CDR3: TGTGCCAGCAGCGTAGGGGCTAGCACAGATACGCAGTATTTT. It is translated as CASSVGASTDTQYF. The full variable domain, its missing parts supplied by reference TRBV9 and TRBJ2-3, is DSGVTQTPKHLITATGQRVTLRCSPRSGDLSVYWYQQSLDQGLQFLIQYYNGEERAKGNILERFSAQQFPDLHSELNLSSLELGDSALYFCASSVGASTDTQYFGPGTRLTVL.

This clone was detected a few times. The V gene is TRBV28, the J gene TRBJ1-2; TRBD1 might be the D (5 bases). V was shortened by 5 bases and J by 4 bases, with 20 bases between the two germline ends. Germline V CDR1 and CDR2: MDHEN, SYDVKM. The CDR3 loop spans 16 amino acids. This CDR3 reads CASSKPIRQPLYGYTF. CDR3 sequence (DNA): TGTGCCAGCAGTAAACCCATTAGACAGCCTCTCTATGGCTACACCTTC.

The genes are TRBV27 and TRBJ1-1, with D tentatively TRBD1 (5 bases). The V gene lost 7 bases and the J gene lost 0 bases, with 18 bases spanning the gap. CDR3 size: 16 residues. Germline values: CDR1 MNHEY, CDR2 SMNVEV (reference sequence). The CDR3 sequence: CASTLGGAGVNTEAFF. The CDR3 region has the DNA TGTGCCAGCACCCTGGGGGGAGCCGGGGTGAACACTGAAGCTTTCTTT.

Here the CDR3 reads CASSPGGTEAFF. In nucleotides, the CDR3 is TGTGCCAGCAGCCCCGGGGGAACTGAAGCTTTCTTT. The chain links TRBV5-4 to TRBJ1-1; maybe TRBD1 (5 bases). The CDR3 spans 12 residues. V shed 4 bases and J shed 5 bases, with 9 bases lying between them. From germline, CDR1 is SGHNT and CDR2 YYREEE (reference sequence).

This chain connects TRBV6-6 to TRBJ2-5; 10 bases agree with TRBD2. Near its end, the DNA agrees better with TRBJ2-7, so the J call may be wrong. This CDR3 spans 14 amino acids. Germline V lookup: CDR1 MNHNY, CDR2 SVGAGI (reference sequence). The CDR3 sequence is CASTPSGGSYEQYF. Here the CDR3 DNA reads TGTGCCAGCACCCCTAGCGGGGGCTCCTACGAGCAGTACTTC.

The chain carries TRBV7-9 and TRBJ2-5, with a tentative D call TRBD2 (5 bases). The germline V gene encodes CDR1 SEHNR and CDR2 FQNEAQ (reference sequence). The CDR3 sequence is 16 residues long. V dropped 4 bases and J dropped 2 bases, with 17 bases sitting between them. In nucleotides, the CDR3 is TGTGCCAGCAGCTCTCCCCCGGGAAGAGCACAAGAGACCCAGTACTTC. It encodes CASSSPPGRAQETQYF. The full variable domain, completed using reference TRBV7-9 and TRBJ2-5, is DTGVSQNPRHKITKRGQNVTFRCDPISEHNRLYWYRQTLGQGPEFLTYFQNEAQLEKSRLLSDRFSAERPKGSFSTLEIQRTEQGDSAMYLCASSSPPGRAQETQYFGPGTRLLVL.

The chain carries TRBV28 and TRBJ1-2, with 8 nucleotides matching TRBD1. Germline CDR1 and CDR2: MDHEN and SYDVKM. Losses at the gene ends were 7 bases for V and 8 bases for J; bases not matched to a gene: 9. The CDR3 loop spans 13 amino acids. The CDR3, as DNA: TGTGCCAGCACCGCTGGGGCAGGGGGCGGCTACACCTTC. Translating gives CASTAGAGGGYTF.

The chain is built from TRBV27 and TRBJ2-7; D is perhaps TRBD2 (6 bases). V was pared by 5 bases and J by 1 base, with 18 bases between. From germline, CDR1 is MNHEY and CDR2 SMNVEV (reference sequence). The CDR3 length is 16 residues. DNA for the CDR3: TGTGCCAGCAGTCCCCCCCGTGGAGCGGGTTCCTACGAGCAGTACTTC. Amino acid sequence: CASSPPRGAGSYEQYF.

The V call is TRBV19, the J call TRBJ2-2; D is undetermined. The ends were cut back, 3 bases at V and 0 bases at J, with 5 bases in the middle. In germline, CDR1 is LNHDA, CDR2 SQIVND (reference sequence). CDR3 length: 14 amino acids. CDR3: CASSMAANTGELFF. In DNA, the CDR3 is TGTGCCAGTAGTATGGCAGCGAACACCGGGGAGCTGTTTTTT.

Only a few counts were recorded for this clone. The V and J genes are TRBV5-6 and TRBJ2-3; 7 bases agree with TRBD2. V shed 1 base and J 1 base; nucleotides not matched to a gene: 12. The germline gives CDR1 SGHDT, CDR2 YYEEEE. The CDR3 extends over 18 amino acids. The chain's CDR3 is CASSLPPGRGYGTDTQYF. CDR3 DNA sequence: TGTGCCAGCAGCTTGCCTCCCGGGCGGGGGTACGGCACAGATACGCAGTATTTT.

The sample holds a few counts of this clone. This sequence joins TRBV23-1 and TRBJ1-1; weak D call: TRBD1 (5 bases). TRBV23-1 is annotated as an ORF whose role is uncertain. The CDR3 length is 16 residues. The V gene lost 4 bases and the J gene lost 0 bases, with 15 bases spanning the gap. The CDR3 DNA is TGCGCCAGCAGTCCCCTCGGAGGGGCCGTGAACACTGAAGCTTTCTTT. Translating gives CASSPLGGAVNTEAFF.

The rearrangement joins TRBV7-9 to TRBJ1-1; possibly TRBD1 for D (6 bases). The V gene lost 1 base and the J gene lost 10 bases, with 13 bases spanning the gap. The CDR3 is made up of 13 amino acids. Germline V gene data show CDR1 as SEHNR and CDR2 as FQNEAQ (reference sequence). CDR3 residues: CASSLDRDFGAFF. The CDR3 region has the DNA TGTGCCAGCAGCTTAGACAGGGATTTTGGAGCTTTCTTT.

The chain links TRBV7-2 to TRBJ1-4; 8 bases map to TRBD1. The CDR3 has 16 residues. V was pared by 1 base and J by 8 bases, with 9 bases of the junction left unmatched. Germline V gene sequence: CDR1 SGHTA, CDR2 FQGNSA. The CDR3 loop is CASSLGRQGAREKLFF. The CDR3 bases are TGTGCCAGCAGCTTAGGGCGGCAGGGGGCGAGGGAAAAACTGTTTTTT.

The CDR3 DNA is TGTGCCAGCAGCCCGGACAGGGGAGCTCTCTATGGCTACACCTTC. It yields the protein CASSPDRGALYGYTF. This chain connects TRBV7-9 to TRBJ1-2; 9 bases align to TRBD1. Losses at the gene ends were 5 bases for V and 4 bases for J; bases not matched to a gene: 8. Germline V gene sequence: CDR1 SEHNR, CDR2 FQNEAQ (reference sequence). The CDR3 is 15 amino acids.

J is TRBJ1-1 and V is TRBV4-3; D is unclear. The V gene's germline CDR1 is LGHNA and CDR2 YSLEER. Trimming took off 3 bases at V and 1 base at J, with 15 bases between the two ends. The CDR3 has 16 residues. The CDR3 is CASSQSILGGNTEAFF. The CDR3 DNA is TGCGCCAGCAGCCAGTCGATACTTGGCGGGAACACTGAAGCTTTCTTT.

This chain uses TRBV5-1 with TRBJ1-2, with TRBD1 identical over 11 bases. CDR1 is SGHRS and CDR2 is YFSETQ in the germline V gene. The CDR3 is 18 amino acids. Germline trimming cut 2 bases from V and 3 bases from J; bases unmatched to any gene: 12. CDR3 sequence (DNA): TGCGCCAGCAGCTTTGGGGGCCCAAGGACAGGGGGCGACTATGGCTACACCTTC. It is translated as CASSFGGPRTGGDYGYTF.

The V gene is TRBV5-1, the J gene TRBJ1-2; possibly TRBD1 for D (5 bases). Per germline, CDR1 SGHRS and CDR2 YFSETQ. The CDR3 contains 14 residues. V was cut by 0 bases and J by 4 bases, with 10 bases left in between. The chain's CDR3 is CASSLGDSTYGYTF. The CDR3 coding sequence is TGCGCCAGCAGCTTGGGAGACAGTACCTATGGCTACACCTTC.

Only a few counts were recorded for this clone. The CDR3 sequence is CASSISSRGSGANVLTF. CDR3 nucleotide sequence: TGTGCCAGTAGTATTAGTTCCCGGGGCTCTGGGGCCAACGTCCTGACTTTC. The genes are TRBV19 and TRBJ2-6; possible D gene TRBD2, 5 bases. The germline V gene encodes CDR1 LNHDA and CDR2 SQIVND (reference sequence). Trimming cost V 3 bases and J 0 bases, with 12 bases left between them. The CDR3 is 17 residues long.

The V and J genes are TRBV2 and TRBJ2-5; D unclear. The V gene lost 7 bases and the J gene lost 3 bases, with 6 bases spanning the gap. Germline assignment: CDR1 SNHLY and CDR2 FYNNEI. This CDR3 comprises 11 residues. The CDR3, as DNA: TGTGCCAGCACCCTAGAAGAGACCCAGTACTTC. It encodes CASTLEETQYF.

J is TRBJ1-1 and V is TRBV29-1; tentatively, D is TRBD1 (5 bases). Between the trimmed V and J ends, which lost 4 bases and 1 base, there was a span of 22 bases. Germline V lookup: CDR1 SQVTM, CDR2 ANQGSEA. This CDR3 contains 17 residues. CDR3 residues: CSVVSIAGTRRNTEAFF. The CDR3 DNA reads TGCAGCGTTGTTAGTATTGCGGGGACTCGAAGGAACACTGAAGCTTTCTTT.

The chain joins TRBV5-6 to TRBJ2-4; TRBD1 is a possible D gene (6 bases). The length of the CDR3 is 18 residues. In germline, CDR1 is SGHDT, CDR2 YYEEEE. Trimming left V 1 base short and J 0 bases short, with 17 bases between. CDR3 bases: TGTGCCAGCAGCTTGATTTCGGTAGGGGGTGCAGCCAAAAACATTCAGTACTTC. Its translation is CASSLISVGGAAKNIQYF. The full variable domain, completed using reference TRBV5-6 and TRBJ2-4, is DAGVTQSPTHLIKTRGQQVTLRCSPKSGHDTVSWYQQALGQGPQFIFQYYEEEERQRGNFPDRFSGHQFPNYSSELNVNALLLGDSALYLCASSLISVGGAAKNIQYFGAGTRLSVL.

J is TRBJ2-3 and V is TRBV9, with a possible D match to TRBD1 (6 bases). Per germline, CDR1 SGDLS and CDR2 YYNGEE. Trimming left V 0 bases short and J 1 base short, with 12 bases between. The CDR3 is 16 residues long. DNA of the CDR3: TGTGCCAGCAGCGTAGGGGCAGGGGATCGCACAGATACGCAGTATTTT. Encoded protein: CASSVGAGDRTDTQYF.

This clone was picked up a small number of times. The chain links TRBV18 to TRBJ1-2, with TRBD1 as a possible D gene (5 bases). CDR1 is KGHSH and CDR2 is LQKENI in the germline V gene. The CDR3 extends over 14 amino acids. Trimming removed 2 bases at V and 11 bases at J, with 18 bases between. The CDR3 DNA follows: TGTGCCAGCTCACCAGATTCTTCAGGGCACGGGTACACCTTC. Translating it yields CASSPDSSGHGYTF.

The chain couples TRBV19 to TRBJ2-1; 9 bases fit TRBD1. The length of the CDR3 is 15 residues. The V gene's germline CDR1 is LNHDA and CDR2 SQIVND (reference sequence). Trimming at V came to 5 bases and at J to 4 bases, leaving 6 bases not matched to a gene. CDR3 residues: CASSATGQGYNEQFF. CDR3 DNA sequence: TGTGCCAGTAGTGCGACGGGACAGGGTTACAATGAGCAGTTCTTC.

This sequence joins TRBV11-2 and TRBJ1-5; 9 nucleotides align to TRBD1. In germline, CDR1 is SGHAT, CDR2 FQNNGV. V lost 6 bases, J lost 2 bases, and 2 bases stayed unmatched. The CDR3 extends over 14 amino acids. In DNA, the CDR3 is TGTGCCAGCAGTTGGGACAGGGGCAATCAGCCCCAGCATTTT. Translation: CASSWDRGNQPQHF.

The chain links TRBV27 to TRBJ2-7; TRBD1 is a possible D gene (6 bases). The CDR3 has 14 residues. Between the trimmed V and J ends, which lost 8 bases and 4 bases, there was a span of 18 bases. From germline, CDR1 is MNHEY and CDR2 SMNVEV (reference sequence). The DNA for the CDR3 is TGTGCCAGCGGTGCCTTGGCAGGGGTGTACGAGCAGTACTTC. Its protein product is CASGALAGVYEQYF.